The following is a T cell receptor beta chain sequence with its context. The table came from immunoSEQ multiplex PCR; TCRdb's copy has only in-frame clones and leaves some out. This table has about 41,000 clones, 76% appearing once. The sort gate was single viable CD3+CD4+CD8-CD45RO+ cells for memory CD4+ T cells. This sample is drawn from a study of memory CD4+ T cells and cytomegalovirus serostatus. V was clipped by 5 bases and J by 3 bases, with 16 bases between them. The CDR3 is 15 residues long. Germline V gene sequence: CDR1 MNHEY, CDR2 SVGAGI. This TCR was sampled from an adult in good health and CMV-seronegative. V and J are TRBV6-5 and TRBJ1-2; tentative D call: TRBD1 (6 bases). Sequenced: memory CD4+ T cells from blood. CDR3 loop: CASSLKGGNYYGYTF. In nucleotides, the CDR3 is TGTGCCAGCAGTCTAAAAGGGGGGAATTACTATGGCTACACCTTC.